These 18 T cell receptor beta chains were all obtained from the same sample, sequenced in a study of T cells in tuberculosis. Cells were sorted from thawed PBMC rested overnight and stained with GMM-loaded CD1B tetramer, viability dye and anti-CD3. CD1B tetramers were loaded with Rhodococcus equi-derived C32 glucose monomycolate. Repertoires were generated with immunoSEQ multiplex PCR, while TCRdb's copy carries only in-frame clones and drops some. The table includes roughly 60,000 clones, around 86% detected once. Sample: CD1b-GMM tetramer-negative cells sorted from PBMCs. The receptor source for this set is an adult woman with latent tuberculosis.

This chain uses TRBV9 with TRBJ2-3; TRBD2 matches at 9 bases. The CDR3 has 15 amino acids. V gave up 4 bases and J gave up 1 base; unmatched junction bases: 4. The V gene's germline CDR1 is SGDLS and CDR2 YYNGEE. The CDR3 nucleotides are TGTGCCAGCAGCCCTCGGACTAGCGGCACAGATACGCAGTATTTT. It is translated as CASSPRTSGTDTQYF.

The chain carries TRBV7-9 and TRBJ1-2, with D possibly matching TRBD1 (5 bases). The germline V and J ends were trimmed by 3 bases and 4 bases, with 12 bases remaining between them. CDR3 length equals 14 residues. The germline gives CDR1 SEHNR, CDR2 FQNEAQ (reference sequence). In DNA form, the CDR3 reads TGTGCCAGCAGCTTCCGGGACTCTATCTATGGCTACACCTTC. Translated: CASSFRDSIYGYTF. The full variable domain, its missing parts supplied by reference TRBV7-9 and TRBJ1-2, is DTGVSQNPRHKITKRGQNVTFRCDPISEHNRLYWYRQTLGQGPEFLTYFQNEAQLEKSRLLSDRFSAERPKGSFSTLEIQRTEQGDSAMYLCASSFRDSIYGYTFGSGTRLTVV.

Regarding this clone: Additional DNA sequences in this sample encode the identical CDR3. The rearrangement links TRBV19 to TRBJ2-1; 8 bases are shared with TRBD1. Germline V gives CDR1 LNHDA, CDR2 SQIVND (reference sequence). The CDR3 is 14 amino acids. With 4 bases clipped from V and 3 bases from J, the junction kept 2 bases outside the gene matches. DNA of the CDR3: TGTGCCAGTAGTACTGGACAGGGCTACAATGAGCAGTTCTTC. Its protein is CASSTGQGYNEQFF.

The chain combines TRBV28 with TRBJ1-2; D ambiguous. Trimming pared 7 bases from V and 7 bases from J, leaving 16 bases between. The CDR3 is 13 amino acids. Germline CDR1 and CDR2: MDHEN and SYDVKM. Written as DNA, the CDR3 is TGTGCCAGCACCTGGGGAGGTATGAGTGGCTACACCTTC. It codes for CASTWGGMSGYTF.

The V call is TRBV5-4, the J call TRBJ2-1; 8 positions agree with TRBD1. The CDR3 contains 15 residues. The germline CDR1 and CDR2 sequences are SGHNT and YYREEE (reference sequence). The V gene end was trimmed by 1 base and the J gene end by 6 bases; junction bases not matched to a gene: 6. The chain's CDR3 is CASSLPGQGSNEQFF. CDR3 DNA: TGTGCCAGCAGCTTGCCCGGACAGGGTAGCAATGAGCAGTTCTTC.

A single count supports this clone. The chain employs TRBV2 and TRBJ1-4, with D perhaps matching TRBD1 (5 bases). CDR3 size: 17 residues. CDR1 is SNHLY and CDR2 is FYNNEI in the germline V gene. Trimming pared 3 bases from V and 0 bases from J, leaving 14 bases between. Here the CDR3 reads CASSEGWQQATNEKLFF. The CDR3 DNA reads as TGTGCCAGCAGTGAGGGCTGGCAACAGGCAACTAATGAAAAACTGTTTTTT.

The chain recombines TRBV28 with TRBJ2-3; 11 bases align to TRBD2. Per the germline V gene, CDR1 is MDHEN and CDR2 is SYDVKM. Losses at the gene ends were 6 bases for V and 2 bases for J; bases not matched to a gene: 16. The CDR3 has 19 residues. CDR3 loop: CASRTRTSGWGRPTDTQYF. The CDR3 coding sequence is TGTGCCAGCAGGACCAGGACTAGCGGGTGGGGCCGGCCCACAGATACGCAGTATTTT. Looking up the rest from reference TRBV28 and TRBJ2-3 gives the full variable domain: DVKVTQSSRYLVKRTGEKVFLECVQDMDHENMFWYRQDPGLGLRLIYFSYDVKMKEKGDIPEGYSVSREKKERFSLILESASTNQTSMYLCASRTRTSGWGRPTDTQYFGPGTRLTVL.

This chain uses TRBV6-5 with TRBJ1-5; D remains ambiguous. This CDR3 region has 15 residues. In germline, CDR1 is MNHEY, CDR2 SVGAGI. Trimming removed 5 bases at V and 2 bases at J, with 13 bases between. The DNA for the CDR3 is TGTGCCAGCAGTGGGCCCCTACCCGGCAATCAGCCCCAGCATTTT. Translating gives CASSGPLPGNQPQHF.

The CDR3 sequence: CASGGQTNTEAFF. CDR3 bases: TGTGCCAGCGGGGGACAGACGAACACTGAAGCTTTCTTT. The chain employs TRBV18 and TRBJ1-1; 7 nucleotides line up with TRBD1. The CDR3 loop spans 13 amino acids. Germline-derived CDR1 and CDR2 are KGHSH and LQKENI. The V segment lost 8 bases and the J segment 1 base; nucleotides outside the gene matches: 4.

V and J are TRBV5-5 and TRBJ2-3, with TRBD1 matching over 11 bases. J was trimmed by 3 bases and V by 4 bases; bases with no gene match: 7. CDR3 length: 16 residues. Germline V CDR1 and CDR2: SGHKS, YYEKEE (reference sequence). The CDR3 is CASSKGGTGGTDTQYF. The CDR3 region has the DNA TGTGCCAGCAGCAAGGGGGGGACAGGGGGGACAGATACGCAGTATTTT.

CDR3 protein: CASRGTGTSPLHF. The DNA of the CDR3 is TGTGCCAGCAGAGGGACAGGGACATCACCCCTCCACTTT. The rearrangement links TRBV6-6 to TRBJ1-6; 9 nucleotides align to TRBD1. Germline CDR1 and CDR2: MNHNY and SVGAGI (reference sequence). The CDR3 extends over 13 amino acids. V was clipped by 6 bases and J by 10 bases; unmatched bases: 4.

The rearrangement links TRBV6-1 to TRBJ2-3; 9 bases fit TRBD2. After removal of 4 bases from V and 5 bases from J, the junction contained 7 bases not matched to a gene. The CDR3 contains 15 residues. Germline V gene data show CDR1 as MNHNS and CDR2 as SASEGT. The CDR3 spells CASSVSSGGVDTQYF. The CDR3 DNA reads as TGTGCCAGCAGTGTGAGTAGCGGGGGCGTAGATACGCAGTATTTT.

The chain uses TRBV7-2 and TRBJ2-5; 12 positions agree with TRBD1. This CDR3 comprises 15 residues. Germline V lookup: CDR1 SGHTA, CDR2 FQGNSA. The junction had 4 bases not matched to a gene; V was cut back by 4 bases and J by 4 bases. The CDR3: CASSSGQGAVETQYF. CDR3 nucleotides: TGTGCCAGCAGCTCGGGACAGGGGGCGGTAGAGACCCAGTACTTC. Filled out from reference TRBV7-2 and TRBJ2-5, the complete variable domain reads GAGVSQSPSNKVTEKGKDVELRCDPISGHTALYWYRQSLGQGLEFLIYFQGNSAPDKSGLPSDRFSAERTGGSVSTLTIQRTQQEDSAVYLCASSSGQGAVETQYFGPGTRLLVL.

The CDR3 DNA follows: TGTGCCAGCAGCCCGACGGGACTAGCGCCGAGCTCCTACAATGAGCAGTTCTTC. It yields the protein CASSPTGLAPSSYNEQFF. The V and J genes are TRBV9 and TRBJ2-1, with TRBD2 identical over 10 bases. This CDR3 comprises 18 residues. Germline V gene data show CDR1 as SGDLS and CDR2 as YYNGEE. Losses at the gene ends were 4 bases for V and 0 bases for J; bases not matched to a gene: 10. The whole variable domain, filled in from reference TRBV9 and TRBJ2-1, reads DSGVTQTPKHLITATGQRVTLRCSPRSGDLSVYWYQQSLDQGLQFLIQYYNGEERAKGNILERFSAQQFPDLHSELNLSSLELGDSALYFCASSPTGLAPSSYNEQFFGPGTRLTVL.

This sequence joins TRBV2 and TRBJ2-7; D ambiguous. The CDR3 has 14 amino acids. V was trimmed by 6 bases and J by 3 bases, leaving 15 bases between them. Germline lookup yields CDR1 SNHLY and CDR2 FYNNEI. This chain's CDR3 is CASRPGGSLYEQYF. CDR3 sequence (DNA): TGTGCCAGCAGGCCAGGTGGGTCCCTCTACGAGCAGTACTTC.

The rearrangement uses TRBV4-1 and TRBJ1-6; TRBD1 aligns across 9 bases. V gave up 3 bases and J gave up 7 bases; unmatched junction bases: 10. The CDR3 is made up of 17 amino acids. Germline V gene sequence: CDR1 MGHRA, CDR2 YSYEKL. The CDR3 spells CASSQTGTGRGNSPLHF. In DNA, the CDR3 is TGCGCCAGCAGCCAGACCGGGACAGGGAGGGGCAATTCACCCCTCCACTTT.

The rearrangement joins TRBV10-3 to TRBJ1-2, with D tentatively TRBD1 (6 bases). Germline-derived CDR1 and CDR2 are ENHRY and SYGVKD. There are 12 residues in the CDR3. The germline V and J ends were trimmed by 9 bases and 1 base, with 9 bases remaining between them. This chain's CDR3 is CAMGAVNYGYTF. The DNA for the CDR3 is TGTGCCATGGGGGCGGTTAACTATGGCTACACCTTC.

The chain carries TRBV7-8 and TRBJ2-1; the match to TRBD2 covers 11 bases. The V gene end was trimmed by 1 base and the J gene end by 7 bases; junction bases not matched to a gene: 3. The CDR3 loop spans 15 amino acids. Germline V gene sequence: CDR1 SGHVS, CDR2 FQNEAQ. CDR3 protein: CASSLVASGGNEQFF. CDR3 coding DNA: TGTGCCAGCAGCTTAGTGGCTAGCGGGGGGAATGAGCAGTTCTTC.